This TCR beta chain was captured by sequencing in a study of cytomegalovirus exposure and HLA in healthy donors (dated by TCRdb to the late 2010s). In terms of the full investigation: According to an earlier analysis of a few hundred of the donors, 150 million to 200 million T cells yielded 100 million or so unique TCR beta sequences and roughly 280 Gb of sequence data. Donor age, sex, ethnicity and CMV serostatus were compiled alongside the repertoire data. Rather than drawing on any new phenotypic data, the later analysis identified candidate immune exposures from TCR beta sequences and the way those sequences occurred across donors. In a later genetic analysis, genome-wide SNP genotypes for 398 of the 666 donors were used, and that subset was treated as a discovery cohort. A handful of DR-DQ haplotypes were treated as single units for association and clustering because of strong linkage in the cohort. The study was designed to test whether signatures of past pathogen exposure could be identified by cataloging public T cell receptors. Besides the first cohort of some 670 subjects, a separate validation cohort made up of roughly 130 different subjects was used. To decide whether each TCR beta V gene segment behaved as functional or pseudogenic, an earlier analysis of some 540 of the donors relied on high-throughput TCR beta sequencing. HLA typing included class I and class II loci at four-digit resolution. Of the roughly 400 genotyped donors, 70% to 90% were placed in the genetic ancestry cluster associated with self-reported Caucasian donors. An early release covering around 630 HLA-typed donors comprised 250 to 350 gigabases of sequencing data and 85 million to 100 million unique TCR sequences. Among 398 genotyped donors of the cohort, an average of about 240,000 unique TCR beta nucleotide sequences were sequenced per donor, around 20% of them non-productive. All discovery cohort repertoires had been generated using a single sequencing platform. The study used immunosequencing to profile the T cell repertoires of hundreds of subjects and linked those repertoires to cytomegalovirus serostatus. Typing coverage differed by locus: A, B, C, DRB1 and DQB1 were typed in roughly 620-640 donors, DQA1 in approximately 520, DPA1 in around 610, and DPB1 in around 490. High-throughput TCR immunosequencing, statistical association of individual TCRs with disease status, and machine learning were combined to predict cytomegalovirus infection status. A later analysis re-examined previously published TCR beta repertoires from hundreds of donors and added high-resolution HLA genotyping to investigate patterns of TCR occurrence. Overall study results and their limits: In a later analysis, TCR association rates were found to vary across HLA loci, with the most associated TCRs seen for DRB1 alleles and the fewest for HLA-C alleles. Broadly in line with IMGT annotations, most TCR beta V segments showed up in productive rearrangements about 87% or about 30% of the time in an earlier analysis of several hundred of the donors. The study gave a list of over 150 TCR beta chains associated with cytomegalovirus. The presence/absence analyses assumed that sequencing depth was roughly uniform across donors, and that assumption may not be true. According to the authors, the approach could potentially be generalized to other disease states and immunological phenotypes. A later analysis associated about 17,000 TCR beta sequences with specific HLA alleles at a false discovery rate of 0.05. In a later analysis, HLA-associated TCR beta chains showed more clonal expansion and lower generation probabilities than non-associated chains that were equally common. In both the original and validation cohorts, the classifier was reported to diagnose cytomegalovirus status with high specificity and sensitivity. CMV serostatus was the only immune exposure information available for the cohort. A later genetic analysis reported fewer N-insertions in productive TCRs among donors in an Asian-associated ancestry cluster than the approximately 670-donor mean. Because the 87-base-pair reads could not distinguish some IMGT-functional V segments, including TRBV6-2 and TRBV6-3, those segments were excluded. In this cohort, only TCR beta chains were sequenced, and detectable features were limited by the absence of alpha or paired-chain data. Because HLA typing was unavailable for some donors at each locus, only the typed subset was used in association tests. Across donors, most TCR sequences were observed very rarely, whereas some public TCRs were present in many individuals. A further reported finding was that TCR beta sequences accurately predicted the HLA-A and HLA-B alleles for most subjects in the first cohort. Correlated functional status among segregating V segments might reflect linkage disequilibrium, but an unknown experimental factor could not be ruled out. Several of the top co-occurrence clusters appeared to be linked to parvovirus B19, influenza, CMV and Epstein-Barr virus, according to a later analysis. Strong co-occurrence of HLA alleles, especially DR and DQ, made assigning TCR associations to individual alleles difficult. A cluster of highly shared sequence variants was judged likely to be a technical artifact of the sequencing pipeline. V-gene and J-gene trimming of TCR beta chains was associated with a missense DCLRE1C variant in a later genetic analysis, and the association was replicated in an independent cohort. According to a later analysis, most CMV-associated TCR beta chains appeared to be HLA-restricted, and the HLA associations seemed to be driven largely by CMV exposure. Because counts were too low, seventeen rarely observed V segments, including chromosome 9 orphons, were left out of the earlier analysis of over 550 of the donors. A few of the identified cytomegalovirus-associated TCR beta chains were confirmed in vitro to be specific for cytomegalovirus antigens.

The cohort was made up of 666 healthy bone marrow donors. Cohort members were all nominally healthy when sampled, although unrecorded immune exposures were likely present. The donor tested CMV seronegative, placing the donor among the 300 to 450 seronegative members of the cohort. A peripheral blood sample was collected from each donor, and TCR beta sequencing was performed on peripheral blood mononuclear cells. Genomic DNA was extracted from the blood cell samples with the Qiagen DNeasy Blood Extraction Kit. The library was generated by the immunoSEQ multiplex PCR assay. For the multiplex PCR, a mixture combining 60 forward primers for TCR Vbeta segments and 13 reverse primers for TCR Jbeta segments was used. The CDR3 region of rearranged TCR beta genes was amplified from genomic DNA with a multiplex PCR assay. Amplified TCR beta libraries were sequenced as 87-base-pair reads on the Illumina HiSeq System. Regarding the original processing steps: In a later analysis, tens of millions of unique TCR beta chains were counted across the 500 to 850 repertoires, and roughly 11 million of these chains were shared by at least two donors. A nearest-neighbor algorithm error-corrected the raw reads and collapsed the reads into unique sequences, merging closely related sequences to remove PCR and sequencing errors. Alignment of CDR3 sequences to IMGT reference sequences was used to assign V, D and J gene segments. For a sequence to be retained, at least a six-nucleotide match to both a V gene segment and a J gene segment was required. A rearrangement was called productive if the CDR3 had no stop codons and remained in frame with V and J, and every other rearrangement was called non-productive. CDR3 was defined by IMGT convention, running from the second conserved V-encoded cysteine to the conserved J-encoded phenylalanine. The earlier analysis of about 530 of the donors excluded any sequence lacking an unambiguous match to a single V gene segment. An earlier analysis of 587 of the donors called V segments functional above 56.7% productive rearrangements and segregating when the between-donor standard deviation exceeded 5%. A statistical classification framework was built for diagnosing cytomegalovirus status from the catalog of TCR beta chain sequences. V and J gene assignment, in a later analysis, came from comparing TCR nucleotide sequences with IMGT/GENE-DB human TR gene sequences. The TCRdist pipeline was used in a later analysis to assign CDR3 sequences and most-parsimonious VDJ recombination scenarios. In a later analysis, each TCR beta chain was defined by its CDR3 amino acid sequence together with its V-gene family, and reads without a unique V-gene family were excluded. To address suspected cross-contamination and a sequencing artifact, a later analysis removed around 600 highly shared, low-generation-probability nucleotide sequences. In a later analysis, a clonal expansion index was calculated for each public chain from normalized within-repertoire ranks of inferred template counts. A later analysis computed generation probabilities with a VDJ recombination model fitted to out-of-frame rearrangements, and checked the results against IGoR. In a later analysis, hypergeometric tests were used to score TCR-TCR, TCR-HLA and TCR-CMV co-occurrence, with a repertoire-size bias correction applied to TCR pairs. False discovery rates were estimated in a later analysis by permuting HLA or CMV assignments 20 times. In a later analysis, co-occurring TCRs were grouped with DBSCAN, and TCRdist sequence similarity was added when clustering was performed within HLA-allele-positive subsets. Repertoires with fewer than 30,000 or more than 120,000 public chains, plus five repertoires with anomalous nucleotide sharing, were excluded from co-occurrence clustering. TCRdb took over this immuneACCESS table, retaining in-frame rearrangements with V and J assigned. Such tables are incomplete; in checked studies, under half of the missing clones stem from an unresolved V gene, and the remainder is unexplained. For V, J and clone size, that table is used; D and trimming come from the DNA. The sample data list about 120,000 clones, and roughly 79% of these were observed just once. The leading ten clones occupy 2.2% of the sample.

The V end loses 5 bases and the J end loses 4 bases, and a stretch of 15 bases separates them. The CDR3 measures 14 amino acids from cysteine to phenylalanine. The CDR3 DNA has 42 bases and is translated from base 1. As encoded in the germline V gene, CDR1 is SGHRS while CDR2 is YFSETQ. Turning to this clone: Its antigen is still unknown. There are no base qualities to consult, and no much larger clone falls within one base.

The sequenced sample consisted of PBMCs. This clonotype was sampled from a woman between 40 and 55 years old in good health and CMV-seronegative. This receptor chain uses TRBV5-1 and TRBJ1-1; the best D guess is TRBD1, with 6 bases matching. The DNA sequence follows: TGCGCCAGCAGTTTCGGACAGAGTGGCACTGAAGCTTTCTTT. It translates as CASSFGQSGTEAFF. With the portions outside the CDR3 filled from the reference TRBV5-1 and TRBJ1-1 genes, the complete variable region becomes KAGVTQTPRYLIKTRGQQVTLSCSPISGHRSVSWYQQTPGQGLQFLFEYFSETQRNKGNFPGRFSGRQFSNSRSEMNVSTLELGDSALYLCASSFGQSGTEAFFGQGTRLTVV.